These T cell receptor beta chains were read from a single sample in a study of radiation and T cells in renal cell carcinoma. The protocol was immunoSEQ multiplex PCR, while the TCRdb copy is restricted to in-frame clones and leaves out a portion. The data hold 120,000 to 150,000 clones, with 80% to 90% observed a single time. The sequencing used blood, collected from a patient whose treatment included radiotherapy and nephrectomy. The receptors derive from a woman in her forties or fifties with renal cell carcinoma. Both conserved end residues are part of each CDR3. The D gene is left open where the match is weak. Only some rows state a clone size, as once, few, many or a class for expanded clones.

>TRBJ2-3|TRBV27|.|.
CASSNPGPLRDTQYF
TGTGCCAGCAGTAACCCGGGACCATTGAGAGATACGCAGTATTTT
>TRBJ2-2|TRBV7-2|.|TRBD2
CASSGGTSGYTGELFF
TGTGCCAGCAGCGGGGGGACTAGCGGTTACACCGGGGAGCTGTTTTTT
>TRBJ2-7|TRBV2|.|.
CASNRQLTYEQYF
TGTGCCAGCAATAGACAGTTAACCTACGAGCAGTACTTC
>TRBJ1-1|TRBV11-2|.|.
CASRDLGAVNTEAFF
TGTGCCAGCAGGGACCTAGGGGCCGTGAACACTGAAGCTTTCTTT
>TRBJ1-1|TRBV5-4|.|TRBD1
CASSPYRGQNTEAFF
TGTGCCAGCAGCCCGTACAGGGGCCAGAACACTGAAGCTTTCTTT
>TRBJ2-6|TRBV5-1|.|TRBD1
CASSFSGQGTSPYSGANVLTF
TGCGCCAGCAGCTTTAGCGGACAGGGGACATCCCCCTACTCTGGGGCCAACGTCCTGACTTTC
>TRBJ2-2|TRBV5-1|.|TRBD1
CASSLEEGAAGELFF
TGCGCCAGCAGCTTGGAAGAGGGGGCGGCCGGGGAGCTGTTTTTT
>TRBJ1-6|TRBV5-1|.|TRBD1
CASSLSTGGNSPLHF
TGCGCCAGCAGCCTTTCAACAGGGGGCAATTCACCCCTCCACTTT
>TRBJ2-2|TRBV6-6|.|.
CASSYGSGNTGELFF
TGTGCCAGCAGTTATGGTAGCGGAAACACCGGGGAGCTGTTTTTT
>TRBJ2-5|TRBV29-1|.|TRBD1
CSVRPGQGEGTQYF
TGCAGCGTAAGACCGGGACAGGGCGAAGGGACCCAGTACTTC
>TRBJ2-7|TRBV6-1|once|TRBD2
CASSEPGLAGDSYEQYF
TGTGCCAGCAGCGAACCAGGACTAGCGGGAGACTCCTACGAGCAGTACTTC
>TRBJ2-1|TRBV5-4|.|TRBD1
CASSFLTGVSYNEQFF
TGTGCCAGCAGCTTCCTGACAGGGGTCTCCTACAATGAGCAGTTCTTC
>TRBJ1-5|TRBV29-1|.|.
CSVPLNQPQHF
TGCAGCGTCCCTCTCAATCAGCCCCAGCATTTT
>TRBJ1-2|TRBV30|.|.
CAWTPTGGFYGYTF
TGTGCCTGGACCCCGACAGGCGGCTTCTATGGCTACACCTTC
>TRBJ1-2|TRBV19|.|.
CASSFRDTYGYTF
TGTGCCAGTAGTTTCCGGGACACCTATGGCTACACCTTC
>TRBJ1-4|TRBV19|medium-sized|.
CASSGTTVPTNEKLFF
TGTGCCAGTAGTGGGACAACAGTTCCAACTAATGAAAAACTGTTTTTT
>TRBJ2-7|TRBV19|.|TRBD2
CASSRTSGKKLRYEQYF
TGTGCCAGTAGTCGGACTAGCGGGAAGAAACTCCGCTACGAGCAGTACTTC
>TRBJ2-1|TRBV27|few|.
CASRMFIAGNEQFF
TGTGCCAGCAGAATGTTTATTGCGGGGAATGAGCAGTTCTTC
>TRBJ2-1|TRBV7-9|.|.
CASSLGGGKQFF
TGTGCCAGCAGCTTAGGTGGGGGGAAGCAGTTCTTC
>TRBJ2-1|TRBV7-9|.|.
CASSLNSRQFF
TGTGCCAGCAGCTTGAACAGTAGGCAGTTCTTC
>TRBJ1-2|TRBV28|.|.
CASGGPRVFNYGYTF
TGTGCCAGCGGGGGGCCCAGGGTTTTCAACTATGGCTACACCTTC
>TRBJ1-5|TRBV10-3|.|TRBD1
CAITPVGQGIDQPQHF
TGTGCCATCACCCCTGTCGGACAGGGAATTGATCAGCCCCAGCATTTT
>TRBJ1-1|TRBV4-3|.|.
CASSQVIFGLSGTEAFF
TGCGCCAGCAGCCAAGTAATTTTTGGGCTTTCCGGCACTGAAGCTTTCTTT
>TRBJ1-5|TRBV5-4|.|TRBD1
CASSFRGSNQPQHF
TGTGCCAGCAGCTTCAGGGGGAGTAATCAGCCCCAGCATTTT
>TRBJ1-2|TRBV7-2|.|.
CASSQKTGLGGGYGYTF
TGTGCCAGCAGCCAGAAGACAGGTTTGGGGGGCGGATATGGCTACACCTTC
>TRBJ2-3|TRBV5-1|.|TRBD1
CASSLWEAGGLSDTQYF
TGCGCCAGCAGCCTGTGGGAGGCAGGGGGCCTCTCAGATACGCAGTATTTT
>TRBJ1-1|TRBV11-3|few|.
CASSLARRDTEAFF
TGTGCCAGCAGCTTAGCCCGGAGGGACACTGAAGCTTTCTTT
>TRBJ1-3|TRBV9|.|.
CASSVGGVSGNTIYF
TGTGCCAGCAGCGTAGGAGGGGTCTCTGGAAACACCATATATTTT
>TRBJ2-3|TRBV4-1|.|.
CASSHSRGALADTQYF
TGCGCCAGCAGCCACTCACGGGGCGCCCTCGCAGATACGCAGTATTTT
>TRBJ2-3|TRBV2|.|TRBD1
CASQGTGGAVGTDTQYF
TGTGCCAGCCAAGGGACAGGGGGCGCAGTGGGCACAGATACGCAGTATTTT
>TRBJ1-5|TRBV7-9|.|.
CASSLANTGQPQHF
TGTGCCAGCAGCTTAGCCAACACAGGTCAGCCCCAGCATTTT
>TRBJ1-1|TRBV9|.|.
CASSVAQGPGMNTEAFF
TGTGCCAGCAGCGTAGCCCAGGGGCCGGGGATGAACACTGAAGCTTTCTTT
>TRBJ1-4|TRBV28|.|.
CASSFSQTATNEKLFF
TGTGCCAGCAGTTTTTCTCAGACAGCAACTAATGAAAAACTGTTTTTT
>TRBJ1-2|TRBV4-3|.|.
CASSQGGADDYGYTF
TGCGCCAGCAGCCAAGGGGGGGCAGATGACTATGGCTACACCTTC
>TRBJ1-6|TRBV5-4|.|.
CASSVDSPWGDSPLHF
TGTGCCAGCAGCGTGGACAGTCCCTGGGGAGATTCACCCCTCCACTTT
>TRBJ2-5|TRBV6-5|.|.
CASATPSRGVQYF
TGTGCCAGTGCAACTCCAAGCCGTGGGGTCCAGTACTTC
>TRBJ1-1|TRBV7-2|.|TRBD1
CARDSGTGVIAFF
TGTGCCAGAGATTCCGGGACAGGGGTTATAGCTTTCTTT
>TRBJ2-1|TRBV27|.|TRBD2
CASSSGTRVVKSYNEQFF
TGTGCCAGCAGTTCCGGGACTAGGGTTGTTAAGTCCTACAATGAGCAGTTCTTC
>TRBJ2-2|TRBV9|.|.
CASSVEAGGLFF
TGTGCCAGCAGCGTCGAGGCCGGGGGGCTGTTTTTT
>TRBJ2-1|TRBV7-2|.|.
CASSLRGDAYNEQFF
TGTGCCAGCAGCTTAAGGGGGGACGCCTACAATGAGCAGTTCTTC
>TRBJ1-1|TRBV28|.|TRBD1
CASSLPGGYTEAFF
TGTGCCAGCAGTTTACCAGGGGGCTACACTGAAGCTTTCTTT
>TRBJ1-2|TRBV6-5|.|TRBD1
CASSYGIDRGRGYTF
TGTGCCAGCAGTTACGGTATAGACAGGGGAAGGGGCTACACCTTC
>TRBJ2-2|TRBV7-7|.|.
CASSTGTSHTGELFF
TGTGCCAGCAGCACCGGGACTTCACACACCGGGGAGCTGTTTTTT
>TRBJ2-5|TRBV30|.|.
CAWRGDPLKTQYF
TGTGCCTGGAGGGGGGACCCCCTTAAGACCCAGTACTTC